The clone carrying this T cell receptor (delta chain) was counted between two and nine times. The DNA is left out, because the CDR3 cannot be placed on it with certainty; the CDR3 is given as TCRdb lists it. TCRdb reanalysed the RT-PCR reads via CATT. The data show some 6,000 delta-chain clones, approximately 1.9% seen once. The sample belongs to a study of gamma-delta T cells after stem cell transplantation. The CDR3 spans 19 residues, counting both ends. Per germline, CDR1 GEAIGNYY and CDR2 EKD. The chain recombines TRDV2 with TRDJ1; TRDD3, as called in the table, went unchecked against the DNA. This TCR was recovered from a human donor. It is not recorded whose cells these are; they may come from a transplant donor. Input material: gamma-delta T cells. CDR3 residues: CACDTWGAGGYEYTDKLIF.